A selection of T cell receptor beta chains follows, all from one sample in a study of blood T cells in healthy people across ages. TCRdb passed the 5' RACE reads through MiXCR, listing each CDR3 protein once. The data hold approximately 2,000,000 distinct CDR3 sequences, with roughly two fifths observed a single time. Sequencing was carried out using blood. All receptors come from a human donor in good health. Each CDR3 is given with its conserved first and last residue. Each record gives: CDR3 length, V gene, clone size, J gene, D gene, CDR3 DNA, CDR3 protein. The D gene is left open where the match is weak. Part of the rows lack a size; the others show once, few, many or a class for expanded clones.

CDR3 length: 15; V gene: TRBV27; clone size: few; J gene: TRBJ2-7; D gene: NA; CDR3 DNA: TGTGCCAGCAGTTTATCGGCCGGGCCCTCCTACGAGCAGTACTTC; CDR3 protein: CASSLSAGPSYEQYF
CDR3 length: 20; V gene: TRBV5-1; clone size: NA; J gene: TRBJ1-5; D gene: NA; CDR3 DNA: TGCGCCAGCAGCTTGCTGAAACCGACGGTCCTATTCACGGACAATCAGCCCCAGCATTTT; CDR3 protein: CASSLLKPTVLFTDNQPQHF
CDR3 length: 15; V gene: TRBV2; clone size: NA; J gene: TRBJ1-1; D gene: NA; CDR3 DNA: TGTGCCAGCAGTGAATCGGTGGGAGGGGACACTGAAGCTTTCTTT; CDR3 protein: CASSESVGGDTEAFF
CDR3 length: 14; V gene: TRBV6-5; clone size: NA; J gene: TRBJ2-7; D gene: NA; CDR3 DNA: TGTGCCAGCACCCAAGTTCCGGCAACCCCCGAGCAGTACTTC; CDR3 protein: CASTQVPATPEQYF
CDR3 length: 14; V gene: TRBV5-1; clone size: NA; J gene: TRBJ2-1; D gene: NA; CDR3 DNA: TGCGCCAGCAGCCAGGGGGGTATCTACAATGAGCAGTTCTTC; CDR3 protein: CASSQGGIYNEQFF
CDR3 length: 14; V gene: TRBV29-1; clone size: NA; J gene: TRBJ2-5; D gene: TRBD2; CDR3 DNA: TGCAGCGTTCTAGGACTAGTGGGGAAAGAGACCCAGTACTTC; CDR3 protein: CSVLGLVGKETQYF
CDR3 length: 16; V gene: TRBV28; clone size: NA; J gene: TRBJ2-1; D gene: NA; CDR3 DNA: TGTGCCAGCAGCTGCGGACACACGGACGTCTACAATGAGCAGTTCTTC; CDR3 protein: CASSCGHTDVYNEQFF
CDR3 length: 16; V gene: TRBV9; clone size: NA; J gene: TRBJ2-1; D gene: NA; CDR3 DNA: TGTGCCAGCAGCGTAGGAGACTGGAGCTCCTACAATGAGCAGTTCTTC; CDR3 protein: CASSVGDWSSYNEQFF
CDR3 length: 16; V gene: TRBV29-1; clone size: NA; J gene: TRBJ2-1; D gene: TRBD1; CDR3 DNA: TGCAGCGTTGAAGGGGGACAGTTTTCCCTTTCCAATGAGCAGTTCTTC; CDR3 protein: CSVEGGQFSLSNEQFF
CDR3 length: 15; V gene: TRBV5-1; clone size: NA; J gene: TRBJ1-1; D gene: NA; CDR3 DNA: TGCGCCAGCAGCTTGGTTTCGGATTTGAACACTGAAGCTTTCTTT; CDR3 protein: CASSLVSDLNTEAFF
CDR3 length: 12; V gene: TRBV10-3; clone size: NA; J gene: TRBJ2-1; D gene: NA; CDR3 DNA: TGTGCCATCAGTGACGGGTACAATGAGCAGTTCTTC; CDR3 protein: CAISDGYNEQFF
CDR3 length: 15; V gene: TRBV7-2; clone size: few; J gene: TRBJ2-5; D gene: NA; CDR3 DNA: TGTGCCGGCGGGGAGGTTCAGGGGTTCCGAGAGACCCAGTACTTC; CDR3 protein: CAGGEVQGFRETQYF
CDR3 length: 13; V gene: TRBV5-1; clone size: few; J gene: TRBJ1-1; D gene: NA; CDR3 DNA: TGCGCCAGCAGCTTGGTGTTAAGGTGGGGAGCTTTCTTT; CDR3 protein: CASSLVLRWGAFF
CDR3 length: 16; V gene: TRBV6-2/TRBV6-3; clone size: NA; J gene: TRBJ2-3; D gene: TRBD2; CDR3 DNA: TGTGCCAGCAGTTACATACCGGGGGGGCGCGGAGATACGCAGTATTTT; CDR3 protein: CASSYIPGGRGDTQYF
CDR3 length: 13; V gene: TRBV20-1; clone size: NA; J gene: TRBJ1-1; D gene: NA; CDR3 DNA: TGCAGTGCTAGCGGGACGGGAAACACTGAAGCTTTCTTT; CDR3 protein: CSASGTGNTEAFF
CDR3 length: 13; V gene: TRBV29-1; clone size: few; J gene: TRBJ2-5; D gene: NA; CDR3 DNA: TGCAGCGTTGTCCAGGGGATTCAAGAGACCCAGTACTTC; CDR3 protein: CSVVQGIQETQYF
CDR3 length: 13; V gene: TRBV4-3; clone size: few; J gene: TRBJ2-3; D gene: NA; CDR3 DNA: TGCGCCAGCAGCCAAGCCATCACAGATACGCAGTATTTT; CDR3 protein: CASSQAITDTQYF
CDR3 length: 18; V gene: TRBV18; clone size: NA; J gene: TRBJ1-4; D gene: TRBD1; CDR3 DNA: TGTGCCAGCTCACCGCGGGACAGGGGACGAGTTACTAATGAAAAACTGTTTTTT; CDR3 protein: CASSPRDRGRVTNEKLFF
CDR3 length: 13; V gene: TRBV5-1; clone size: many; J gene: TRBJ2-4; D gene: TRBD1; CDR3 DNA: TGCGCCAGCAGCGTCGACAGGGCTGACATTCAGTACTTC; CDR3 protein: CASSVDRADIQYF
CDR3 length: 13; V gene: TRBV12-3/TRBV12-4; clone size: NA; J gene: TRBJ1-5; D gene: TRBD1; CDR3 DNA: TGTGCCAGCAGTGGACAGGGTGTCCAGCCCCAGCATTTT; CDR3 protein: CASSGQGVQPQHF
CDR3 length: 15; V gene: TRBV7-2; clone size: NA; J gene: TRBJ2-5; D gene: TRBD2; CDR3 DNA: TGTGCCGGCAGCAATAGCGGGGGCGGAGTGGAGACCCAGTACTTC; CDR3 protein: CAGSNSGGGVETQYF
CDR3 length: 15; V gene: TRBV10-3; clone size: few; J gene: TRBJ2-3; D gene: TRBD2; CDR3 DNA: TGTGCCATCAGTCCCACCCCGACTAGCTCAGATACGCAGTATTTT; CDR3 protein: CAISPTPTSSDTQYF
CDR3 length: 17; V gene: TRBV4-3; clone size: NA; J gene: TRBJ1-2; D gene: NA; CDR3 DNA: TGCGCCAGCAGCCAAGATGGGCCGGGAACTGGGGCGCCTGGCTACACCTTC; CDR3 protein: CASSQDGPGTGAPGYTF
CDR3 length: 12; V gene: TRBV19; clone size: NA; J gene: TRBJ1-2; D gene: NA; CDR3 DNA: TGTGCCAGTAGTATTAGAAGCTATGGCTACACCTTC; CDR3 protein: CASSIRSYGYTF
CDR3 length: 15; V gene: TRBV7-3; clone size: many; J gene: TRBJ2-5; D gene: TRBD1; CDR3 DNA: TGTGCCAGCAGCCCCGGGACAGGGTTACAAGAGACCCAGTACTTC; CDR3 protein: CASSPGTGLQETQYF
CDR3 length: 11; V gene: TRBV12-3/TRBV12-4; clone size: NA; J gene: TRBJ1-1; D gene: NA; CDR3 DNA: TGTGCCAGCAGTACCTCGGGTGAAGCTTTCTTT; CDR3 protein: CASSTSGEAFF
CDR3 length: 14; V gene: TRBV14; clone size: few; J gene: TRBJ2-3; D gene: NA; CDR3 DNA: TGTGCCAGCAGCCAAGAGGCAGGGATCGATACGCAGTATTTT; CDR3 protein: CASSQEAGIDTQYF
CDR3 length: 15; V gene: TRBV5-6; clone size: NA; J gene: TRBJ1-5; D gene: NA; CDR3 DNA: TGTGCCAGCAGCTTACCAGACGGCAGCAATCAGCCCCAGCATTTT; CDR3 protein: CASSLPDGSNQPQHF
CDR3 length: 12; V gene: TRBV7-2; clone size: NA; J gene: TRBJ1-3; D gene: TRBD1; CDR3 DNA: TGTGCCAGTTCGGACAGGGGAGGCACCATATATTTT; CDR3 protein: CASSDRGGTIYF
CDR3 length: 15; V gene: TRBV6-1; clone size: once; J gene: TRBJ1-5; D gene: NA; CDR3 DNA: TGTGCCAGCAGTACGAGGGACGGGAGCAATCAGCCCCAGCATTTT; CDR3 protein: CASSTRDGSNQPQHF
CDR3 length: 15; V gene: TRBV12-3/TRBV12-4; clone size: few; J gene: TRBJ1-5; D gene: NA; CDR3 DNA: TGTGCCAGCAGTTTGGGACCCGGGCGGGGTCAGCCCCAGCATTTT; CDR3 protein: CASSLGPGRGQPQHF
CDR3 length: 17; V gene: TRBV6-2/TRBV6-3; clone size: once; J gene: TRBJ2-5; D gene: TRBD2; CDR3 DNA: TGTGCCAGCAGTTACGAGCTAGCGGGGAGATCGAGGGAGACCCAGTACTTC; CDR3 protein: CASSYELAGRSRETQYF
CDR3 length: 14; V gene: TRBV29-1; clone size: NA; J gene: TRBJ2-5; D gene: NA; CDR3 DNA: TGCAGCGTTGATTTACAGGGGACTGGGGAGACCCAGTACTTC; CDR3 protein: CSVDLQGTGETQYF
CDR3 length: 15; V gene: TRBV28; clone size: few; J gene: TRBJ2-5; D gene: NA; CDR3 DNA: TGTGCCAGCAGTCCTCACAGGGACGGCCAAGAGACCCAGTACTTC; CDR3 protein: CASSPHRDGQETQYF
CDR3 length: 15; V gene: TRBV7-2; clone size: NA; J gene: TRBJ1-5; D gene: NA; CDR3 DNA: TGTGCCGGCAGCCCCCACCTTGCTAGCAATCAGCCCCAGCATTTT; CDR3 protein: CAGSPHLASNQPQHF
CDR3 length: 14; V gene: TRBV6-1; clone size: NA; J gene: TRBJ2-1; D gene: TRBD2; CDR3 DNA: TGTGCCAGCAGTGGACGGGGGGGGTACAATGAGCAGTTCTTC; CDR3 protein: CASSGRGGYNEQFF
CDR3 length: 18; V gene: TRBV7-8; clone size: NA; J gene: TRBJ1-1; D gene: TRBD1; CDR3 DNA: TGTGCCAGCAGCTCCCCGACAGGGTGGGTACGAATGAACACTGAAGCTTTCTTT; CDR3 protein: CASSSPTGWVRMNTEAFF
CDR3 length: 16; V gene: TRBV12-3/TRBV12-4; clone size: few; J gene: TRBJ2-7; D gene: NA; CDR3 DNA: TGTGCCAGCAGTTCGCGGTGGCAGGCGCTATCCTACGAGCAGTACTTC; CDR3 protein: CASSSRWQALSYEQYF
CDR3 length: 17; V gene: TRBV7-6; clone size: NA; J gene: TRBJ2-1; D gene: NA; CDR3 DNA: TGTGCCAGCAGCCCCGGGAAGGGGGGCCATACCTACAATGAGCAGTTCTTC; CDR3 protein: CASSPGKGGHTYNEQFF
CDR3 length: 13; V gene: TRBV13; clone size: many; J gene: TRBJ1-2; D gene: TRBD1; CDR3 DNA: TGTGCCAGCAGAGTACAGGGGGACTATGGCTACACCTTC; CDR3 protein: CASRVQGDYGYTF